These T cell receptor beta chains were read from a single sample in a study of shared clonotypes between healthy human individuals. The assay was immunoSEQ multiplex PCR, and TCRdb's table has in-frame clones only and misses some. The repertoire holds under 1 million clones, roughly 96% seen once, with less than 0.3% in the top ten. The sequencing input was naive CD8+ T cells sorted from blood. Receptors were obtained from a man aged 25 to 45 in good health. Each CDR3 is given with its conserved first and last residue. D genes are given only for firm matches. For some rows the clone size is stated as once, few or many, or as a class when expanded; others skip it.

16 | TRBD2 | TRBJ2-1 | TRBV29-1 | once | TGCAGCGTTGAAGGTAGCGGGAGGGCCCCCTACAATGAGCAGTTCTTC | CSVEGSGRAPYNEQFF
16 | TRBD2 | TRBJ2-2 | TRBV7-8 | - | TGTGCCAGCAGCTTAGGTCTAGCGGTGAACACCGGGGAGCTGTTTTTT | CASSLGLAVNTGELFF
13 | - | TRBJ1-1 | TRBV28 | - | TGTGCCAGCACAGGGACTCCTACTGATGAAGCTTTCTTT | CASTGTPTDEAFF
12 | - | TRBJ2-1 | TRBV6-6 | - | TGTGCCAGCATCAGCTCCTACAATGAGCAGTTCTTC | CASISSYNEQFF
16 | - | TRBJ2-1 | TRBV18 | - | TGTGCCAGCTCACCACCTCGGGCGGCCCAAGGCAATGAGCAGTTCTTC | CASSPPRAAQGNEQFF
14 | - | TRBJ2-3 | TRBV19 | - | TGTGCCAGTAGTATAGGTGACAACACAGATACGCAGTATTTT | CASSIGDNTDTQYF
14 | - | TRBJ1-1 | TRBV5-5 | - | TGTGCCAGCAGCCCAACTCAGGGAAACACTGAAGCTTTCTTT | CASSPTQGNTEAFF
16 | TRBD2 | TRBJ2-1 | TRBV7-6 | - | TGTGCCAGCAGTCAGTCCCCGACTAGCGGCGTCAATGAGCAGTTCTTC | CASSQSPTSGVNEQFF
16 | - | TRBJ2-1 | TRBV7-2 | - | TGTGCCAGCAGCCCCCCTTCCGGTAGCTCCTACAATGAGCAGTTCTTC | CASSPPSGSSYNEQFF
14 | TRBD2 | TRBJ2-1 | TRBV7-9 | - | TGTGCCTTATCAGCGGGAGCAGGGAACAATGAGCAGTTCTTC | CALSAGAGNNEQFF
16 | - | TRBJ2-3 | TRBV27 | - | TGTGCCAGCAGTTTAAACCTAGCAGCTAGCACAGATACGCAGTATTTT | CASSLNLAASTDTQYF
14 | TRBD1 | TRBJ2-7 | TRBV9 | - | TGTGCCAGCAGCCCCTGGACAGGCGTCCACGAGCAGTACTTC | CASSPWTGVHEQYF
13 | - | TRBJ2-3 | TRBV29-1 | - | TGCAGTGGGGGGGACAGTTTCACAGATACGCAGTATTTT | CSGGDSFTDTQYF
19 | - | TRBJ2-1 | TRBV7-8 | - | TGTGCCAGCAGCGCAACCATTTCATTTGAGGGAAATGAATACAATGAGCAGTTCTTC | CASSATISFEGNEYNEQFF
14 | - | TRBJ2-5 | TRBV7-9 | - | TGTGCCAGCAGCTCGACAGGCTTCCAAGAGACCCAGTACTTC | CASSSTGFQETQYF
13 | - | TRBJ2-1 | TRBV18 | - | TGTGCCAGCTCCGGGATCAACGGGAATGAGCAGTTCTTC | CASSGINGNEQFF
16 | TRBD2 | TRBJ2-2 | TRBV29-1 | - | TGCAGCGTCGCCTATAGCGGGAGACCCGGCGACGGGGAGCTGTTTTTT | CSVAYSGRPGDGELFF
11 | - | TRBJ1-1 | TRBV20-1 | - | TGCAGTGCTGAATTGAACACTGAAGCTTTCTTT | CSAELNTEAFF
14 | TRBD2 | TRBJ2-7 | TRBV5-6 | - | TGTGCCAGCACCCCTTTTGGGGGGGGCTACGAGCAGTACTTC | CASTPFGGGYEQYF
14 | TRBD1 | TRBJ2-7 | TRBV27 | once | TGTGCCAGCTCAGGGGACAGGGGACTCTACGAGCAGTACTTC | CASSGDRGLYEQYF
14 | TRBD2 | TRBJ2-3 | TRBV30 | once | TGTGCCTGGACCCAGACTAGCGGAGCCGATACGCAGTATTTT | CAWTQTSGADTQYF
13 | - | TRBJ2-1 | TRBV11-2 | - | TGTGCCAGCAGCCCTACTAGGGGCGATGAGCAGTTCTTC | CASSPTRGDEQFF
14 | - | TRBJ2-7 | TRBV9 | - | TGTGCCAGCAGCGTGGCGGCAGCGGAATACGAGCAGTACTTC | CASSVAAAEYEQYF
14 | - | TRBJ1-2 | TRBV18 | - | TGTGCCAGCTCACCACCGGATGTGGGGTATGGCTACACCTTC | CASSPPDVGYGYTF
13 | - | TRBJ1-1 | TRBV4-1 | - | TGCGCCAGCAGCCTTGGGTCCTTCACTGAAGCTTTCTTT | CASSLGSFTEAFF
15 | - | TRBJ2-3 | TRBV7-9 | - | TGTGCCAGCAGCCCGGTCCAAAGGGGGACAGATACGCAGTATTTT | CASSPVQRGTDTQYF
12 | - | TRBJ2-3 | TRBV19 | - | TGTGCCAGTAGCCCGTCTCCAGATACGCAGTATTTT | CASSPSPDTQYF
15 | - | TRBJ2-7 | TRBV11-2 | - | TGTGCCAGCAGCCCCTACGTAGGGCAAGTCTACGAGCAGTACTTC | CASSPYVGQVYEQYF
15 | - | TRBJ2-5 | TRBV11-2 | - | TGTGCCAGCAGCTTAGGGATTGAGTTGTATGCGACCCAGTACTTC | CASSLGIELYATQYF
16 | TRBD1 | TRBJ2-1 | TRBV7-6 | - | TGTGCCAGCAGCTCCCGGGACAGGGGTGTCTACAATGAGCAGTTCTTC | CASSSRDRGVYNEQFF
14 | TRBD1 | TRBJ1-5 | TRBV2 | - | TGTGCCAGCAGGGGAGGACAGGGTAAACAGCCCCAGCATTTT | CASRGGQGKQPQHF
13 | - | TRBJ2-7 | TRBV7-9 | - | TGTGCCAGCAGCTTCGAGGGAGTAAGCGAGCAGTACTTC | CASSFEGVSEQYF
13 | - | TRBJ2-7 | TRBV5-1 | - | TGCGCCAGCAGCTCCTCGAGCTCCTACGAGCAGTACTTC | CASSSSSSYEQYF
16 | - | TRBJ2-7 | TRBV5-3 | - | TGTGCCAGAAGCTTACCATTGACAGGCCGAGCTTACGAGCAGTACTTC | CARSLPLTGRAYEQYF
15 | - | TRBJ1-4 | TRBV7-9 | - | TGTGCCAGCAGCTTAGCTGGTGCAACTAATGAAAAACTGTTTTTT | CASSLAGATNEKLFF
15 | - | TRBJ2-7 | TRBV5-4 | - | TGTGCCAGCAGCCCAGATCGGGACGTGTCTTACGAGCAGTACTTC | CASSPDRDVSYEQYF
16 | TRBD2 | TRBJ2-7 | TRBV11-2 | - | TGTGCCAGCAGCTATGGGACTAGCGGGGTGAACTACGAGCAGTACTTC | CASSYGTSGVNYEQYF
15 | - | TRBJ2-7 | TRBV6-5 | - | TGTGCCAGCAGTCCTACGGGACCCTCAGCCTACGAGCAGTACTTC | CASSPTGPSAYEQYF
14 | TRBD1 | TRBJ2-3 | TRBV5-4 | - | TGTGCCAGCAGCCTAGGGGGCCCCACAGATACGCAGTATTTT | CASSLGGPTDTQYF
14 | - | TRBJ1-2 | TRBV28 | - | TGTGCCAGCAGTTACCTGGGCAGTACTTGGGGCTACACCTTC | CASSYLGSTWGYTF
15 | TRBD2 | TRBJ2-3 | TRBV18 | - | TGTGCCAGCTCACCACCTAGCGGGATGACAGATACGCAGTATTTT | CASSPPSGMTDTQYF
16 | TRBD2 | TRBJ2-7 | TRBV4-3 | - | TGCGCCAGCAGCCAAGATTACGGAGGGAGGGCCTACGAGCAGTACTTC | CASSQDYGGRAYEQYF
15 | - | TRBJ1-1 | TRBV9 | - | TGTGCCAGCAGCCCGTTATCAGGGAGATACACTGAAGCTTTCTTT | CASSPLSGRYTEAFF